Each of the 20 T cell receptor beta chains below was sequenced from the same sample in a study of blood T cell repertoires in COVID-19. The protocol was immunoSEQ multiplex PCR, while the TCRdb copy is restricted to in-frame clones and leaves out a portion. The table lists some 270,000 clones, over 75% of them singletons. Input material: peripheral blood. Source of these receptors: a woman in her seventies with acute or convalescent COVID-19.

The chain uses TRBV10-3 and TRBJ2-7; TRBD1 aligns across 7 bases. CDR3 length equals 14 residues. The V and J ends lost 0 bases and 5 bases, in that order; junction bases with no gene match: 4. The germline CDR1 and CDR2 sequences are ENHRY and SYGVKD. The CDR3 here is CAISESRGGNEQYF. CDR3 DNA sequence: TGTGCCATCAGTGAGTCGAGAGGGGGCAACGAGCAGTACTTC.

The gene calls are TRBV4-2 and TRBJ1-4; tentatively, D is TRBD1 (5 bases). Trimming left V 6 bases short and J 2 bases short, with 16 bases between. CDR3 length: 16 residues. The germline V gene has CDR1 LGHNA and CDR2 YNFKEQ. CDR3 region: CASRTGHSITNEKLFF. As DNA, the CDR3 is TGTGCCAGCAGGACCGGACACTCCATTACTAATGAAAAACTGTTTTTT.

V usage is TRBV2 and J usage is TRBJ2-7, with D perhaps TRBD2 (6 bases). Germline V CDR1 and CDR2: SNHLY, FYNNEI. This CDR3 spans 16 amino acids. V was pared by 3 bases and J by 3 bases, with 18 bases between. CDR3 sequence (DNA): TGTGCCAGCAGTGAGGGCGGGGTTGGTTTGGGCTACGAGCAGTACTTC. It encodes CASSEGGVGLGYEQYF.

A remark on this clone: This sample also contains other DNA sequences that code for the same CDR3. V and J are TRBV3-1 (or the pseudogene TRBV3-2) and TRBJ2-7; 7 nucleotides match TRBD2. With V trimmed by 2 bases and J by 0 bases, 1 base remained unmatched. The CDR3 totals 14 residues. Per germline, CDR1 LGHDT and CDR2 YNNKEL (reference sequence). In nucleotides, the CDR3 is TGTGCCAGCAGCCAACGCGGGAGCTCCTACGAGCAGTACTTC. Residues: CASSQRGSSYEQYF.

The chain recombines TRBV7-2 with TRBJ1-1, with a possible D match to TRBD1 (5 bases). CDR3 length equals 13 residues. The germline V gene encodes CDR1 SGHTA and CDR2 FQGNSA. The ends were cut back, 3 bases at V and 4 bases at J, with 9 bases in the middle. The CDR3 loop reads CASSFRRGTEAFF. CDR3 coding DNA: TGTGCCAGCAGCTTTAGGAGGGGCACTGAAGCTTTCTTT. Full variable domain (rest looked up from reference TRBV7-2 and TRBJ1-1): GAGVSQSPSNKVTEKGKDVELRCDPISGHTALYWYRQSLGQGLEFLIYFQGNSAPDKSGLPSDRFSAERTGGSVSTLTIQRTQQEDSAVYLCASSFRRGTEAFFGQGTRLTVV.

About this clone itself: Other nucleotide sequences from this sample produce the same CDR3. The CDR3 DNA follows: TGTGCCAGCTCACCCCTTGGGCAGTATCAAGAGACCCAGTACTTC. Translating gives CASSPLGQYQETQYF. The chain uses TRBV18 and TRBJ2-5; D is undetermined. The V gene lost 3 bases and the J gene lost 2 bases, with 13 bases spanning the gap. The CDR3 extends over 15 amino acids. Germline CDR1 and CDR2: KGHSH and LQKENI.

V and J are TRBV7-2 and TRBJ2-7, with 8 bases matching TRBD1. Germline lookup yields CDR1 SGHTA and CDR2 FQGNSA. Unmatched junction bases numbered 8, after V lost 4 bases and J lost 9 bases. CDR3 length: 13 amino acids. CDR3 amino acids: CASSYSRQGRQYF. CDR3 DNA sequence: TGTGCCAGCAGCTACTCACGACAGGGGAGGCAGTACTTC.

V usage is TRBV2 and J usage is TRBJ1-2, with 7 bases identical to TRBD1. The CDR3 runs to 13 residues. Germline assignment: CDR1 SNHLY and CDR2 FYNNEI. Unmatched junction bases numbered 4, after V lost 6 bases and J lost 3 bases. Here the CDR3 DNA reads TGTGCCAGCAGGACCGGGACAGACTATGGCTACACCTTC. It is translated as CASRTGTDYGYTF.

The chain combines TRBV3-1 (or the pseudogene TRBV3-2) with TRBJ1-6; D is undetermined. With 4 bases removed from V and 9 bases from J, the gap between germline ends came to 16 bases. CDR3 size: 15 residues. Looked up from germline, CDR1 is LGHDT and CDR2 is YNNKEL (reference sequence). The CDR3 sequence is CASSRSETRASPLHF. Written as DNA, the CDR3 is TGTGCCAGCAGCCGCTCCGAAACCCGAGCTTCACCCCTCCACTTT.

This chain joins TRBV6-5 and TRBJ2-3; a weak D match, TRBD1 (5 bases). With 7 bases removed from V and 6 bases from J, the gap between germline ends came to 14 bases. The CDR3 consists of 13 residues. Germline CDR1 MNHEY, CDR2 SVGAGI. The CDR3 region is CASTRGIEDTQYF. The CDR3 DNA reads as TGTGCCAGCACTAGGGGTATAGAGGATACGCAGTATTTT.

The chain combines TRBV5-5 with TRBJ1-4; 9 positions agree with TRBD1. Trimming cost V 6 bases and J 2 bases; bases outside gene matches: 8. CDR1 and CDR2 (germline): SGHKS, YYEKEE (reference sequence). The CDR3 consists of 16 residues. CDR3 DNA: TGTGCCAGCAACCAAAAAACAGGGGGCACTAATGAAAAACTGTTTTTT. Amino acids: CASNQKTGGTNEKLFF.

The rearrangement uses TRBV19 and TRBJ1-2; TRBD1 might be the D (6 bases). V lost 5 bases to trimming and J lost 4 bases, with 11 bases between them. CDR1 and CDR2 from the germline V gene are LNHDA and SQIVND (reference sequence). The length of the CDR3 is 13 residues. This CDR3 reads CASSQQGGYGYTF. The CDR3 nucleotides are TGTGCCAGTAGTCAACAGGGCGGCTATGGCTACACCTTC. Using reference TRBV19 and TRBJ1-2 for the parts outside the CDR3, the full variable domain is DGGITQSPKYLFRKEGQNVTLSCEQNLNHDAMYWYRQDPGQGLRLIYYSQIVNDFQKGDIAEGYSVSREKKESFPLTVTSAQKNPTAFYLCASSQQGGYGYTFGSGTRLTVV.

V and J are TRBV7-8 and TRBJ2-1; D is unclear. This CDR3 comprises 16 residues. V dropped 1 base and J dropped 4 bases, with 14 bases sitting between them. Germline V gives CDR1 SGHVS, CDR2 FQNEAQ. The CDR3 region is CASSLESAAVYNEQFF. The CDR3, as DNA: TGTGCCAGCAGCTTAGAGAGTGCGGCAGTATACAATGAGCAGTTCTTC.

The rearrangement joins TRBV5-1 to TRBJ2-3; TRBD2 matches at 10 bases. CDR1 and CDR2 from the germline V gene are SGHRS and YFSETQ. The CDR3 has 16 residues. V lost 3 bases and J lost 2; bases outside the gene matches: 6. CDR3 sequence (DNA): TGCGCCAGCAGCTCCAGGACTAGCGGAATCACAGATACGCAGTATTTT. This encodes CASSSRTSGITDTQYF.

The J gene is TRBJ2-3, the V gene TRBV2, with D perhaps matching TRBD2 (6 bases). V dropped 4 bases and J dropped 10 bases, with 9 bases sitting between them. Per germline, CDR1 SNHLY and CDR2 FYNNEI. The CDR3 loop spans 11 amino acids. The CDR3 sequence: CASSAGVSQYF. The CDR3, as DNA: TGTGCCAGCAGTGCGGGGGTTTCGCAGTATTTT.

This chain connects TRBV4-1 to TRBJ2-3, with 7 nucleotides matching TRBD1. The junction had 8 bases not matched to a gene; V was cut back by 0 bases and J by 8 bases. Germline assignment: CDR1 MGHRA and CDR2 YSYEKL. This CDR3 is 15 amino acids long. The DNA for the CDR3 is TGCGCCAGCAGCCAAGAAAGAGGGGACAGAGGTACGCAGTATTTT. Translated, it gives CASSQERGDRGTQYF.

The chain carries TRBV6-1 and TRBJ1-3; no firm D call. Between the trimmed V and J ends, which lost 0 bases and 7 bases, there was a span of 10 bases. This CDR3 is built from 14 residues. Germline assignment: CDR1 MNHNS and CDR2 SASEGT. The DNA of the CDR3 is TGTGCCAGCAGTGAAGCGGCGGGAAGGAACACCATATATTTT. This encodes CASSEAAGRNTIYF.

The chain is built from TRBV3-1 (or the pseudogene TRBV3-2) and TRBJ2-2, with D tentatively TRBD2 (6 bases). The CDR3 consists of 14 residues. CDR1 and CDR2 from the germline V gene are LGHDT and YNNKEL (reference sequence). V was cut by 0 bases and J by 7 bases, with 9 bases left in between. The CDR3 region is CASSQEAGSGELFF. The DNA for the CDR3 is TGTGCCAGCAGCCAAGAGGCCGGGAGCGGGGAGCTGTTTTTT.

With respect to this clone: Within the sample, other DNA sequences also encode this same CDR3. The chain carries TRBV20-1 and TRBJ1-2; perhaps TRBD1 as D (5 bases). The CDR3 is 11 amino acids. Trimming took off 3 bases at V and 8 bases at J, with 10 bases between the two ends. Germline V gives CDR1 DFQATT, CDR2 SNEGSKA (reference sequence). CDR3 coding DNA: TGCAGTGCTAGTTCAGGGTACGGCTACACCTTC. As protein: CSASSGYGYTF.

This chain connects TRBV20-1 to TRBJ1-2; D gene unclear. V was clipped by 6 bases and J by 1 base, with 6 bases between them. CDR1 and CDR2 (germline): DFQATT, SNEGSKA (reference sequence). The length of the CDR3 is 11 residues. CDR3 sequence reads: CSAISNYGYTF. The CDR3 coding sequence is TGCAGTGCCATCAGTAACTATGGCTACACCTTC.